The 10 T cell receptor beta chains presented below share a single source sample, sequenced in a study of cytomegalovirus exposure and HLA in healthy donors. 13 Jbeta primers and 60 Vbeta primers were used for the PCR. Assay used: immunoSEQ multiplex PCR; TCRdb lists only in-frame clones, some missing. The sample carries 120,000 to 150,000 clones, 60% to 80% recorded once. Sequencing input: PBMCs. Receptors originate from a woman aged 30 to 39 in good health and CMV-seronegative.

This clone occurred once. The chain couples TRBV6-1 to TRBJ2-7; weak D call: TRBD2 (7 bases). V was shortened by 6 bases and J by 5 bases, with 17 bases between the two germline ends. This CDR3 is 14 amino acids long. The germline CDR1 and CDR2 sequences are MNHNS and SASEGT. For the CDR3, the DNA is TGTGCCAGCAGGGGGGGGGCGGTCATCCACGAGCAGTACTTC. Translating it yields CASRGGAVIHEQYF.

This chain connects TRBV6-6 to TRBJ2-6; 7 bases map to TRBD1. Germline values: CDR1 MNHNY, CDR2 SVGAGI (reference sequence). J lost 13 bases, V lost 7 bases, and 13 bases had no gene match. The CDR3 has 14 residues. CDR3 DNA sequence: TGTGCCAGCACCCAAACCCTCGGACAGGATGTCCTGACTTTC. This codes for CASTQTLGQDVLTF.

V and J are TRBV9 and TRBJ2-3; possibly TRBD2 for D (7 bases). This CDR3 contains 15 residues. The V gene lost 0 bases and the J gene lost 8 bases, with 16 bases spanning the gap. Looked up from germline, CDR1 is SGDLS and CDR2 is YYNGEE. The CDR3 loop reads CASSVEGGAPGTQYF. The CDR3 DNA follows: TGTGCCAGCAGCGTAGAGGGGGGGGCCCCAGGTACGCAGTATTTT.

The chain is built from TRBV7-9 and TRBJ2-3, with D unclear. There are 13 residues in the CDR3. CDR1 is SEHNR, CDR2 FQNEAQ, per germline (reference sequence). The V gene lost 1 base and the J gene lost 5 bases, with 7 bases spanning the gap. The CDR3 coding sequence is TGTGCCAGCAGCTTAGACTCAGGAGATACGCAGTATTTT. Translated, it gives CASSLDSGDTQYF.

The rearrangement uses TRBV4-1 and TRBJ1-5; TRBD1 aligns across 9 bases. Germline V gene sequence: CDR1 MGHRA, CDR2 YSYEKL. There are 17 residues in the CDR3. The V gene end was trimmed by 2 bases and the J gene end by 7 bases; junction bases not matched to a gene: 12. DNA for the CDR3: TGCGCCAGCAGCCAATTTCTATTGGGACAGGGTCACCAGCCCCAGCATTTT. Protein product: CASSQFLLGQGHQPQHF.

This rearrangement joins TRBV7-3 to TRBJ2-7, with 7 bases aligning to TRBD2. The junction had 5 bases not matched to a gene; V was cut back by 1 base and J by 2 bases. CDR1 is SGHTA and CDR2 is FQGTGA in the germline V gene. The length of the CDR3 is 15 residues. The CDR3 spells CASSLSSSGTYEQYF. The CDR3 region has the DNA TGTGCCAGCAGCTTAAGTTCTAGCGGTACCTACGAGCAGTACTTC.

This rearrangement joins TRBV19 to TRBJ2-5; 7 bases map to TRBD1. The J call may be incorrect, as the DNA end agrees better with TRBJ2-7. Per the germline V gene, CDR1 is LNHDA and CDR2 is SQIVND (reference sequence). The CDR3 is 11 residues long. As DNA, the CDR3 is TGTGCCACTGGACAGGCCTACGAGCAGTACTTC. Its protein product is CATGQAYEQYF.

This CDR3 reads CASSPVSYEQYF. CDR3 DNA: TGTGCCAGCAGCCCCGTCTCCTACGAGCAGTACTTC. The chain links TRBV2 to TRBJ2-7, with D uncertain. The CDR3 length is 12 residues. Germline-derived CDR1 and CDR2 are SNHLY and FYNNEI. Trimming took off 6 bases at V and 0 bases at J, with 6 bases between the two ends.

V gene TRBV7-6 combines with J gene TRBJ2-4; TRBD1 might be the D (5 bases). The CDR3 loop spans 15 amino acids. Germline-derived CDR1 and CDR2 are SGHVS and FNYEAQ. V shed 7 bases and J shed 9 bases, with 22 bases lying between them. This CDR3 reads CASKPSSASRGIQYF. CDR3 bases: TGTGCCAGCAAACCCTCGTCGGCGTCTAGGGGCATTCAGTACTTC.

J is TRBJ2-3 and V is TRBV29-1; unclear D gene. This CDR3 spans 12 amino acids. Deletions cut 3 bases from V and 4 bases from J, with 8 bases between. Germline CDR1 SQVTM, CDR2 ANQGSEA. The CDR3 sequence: CSVESASDTQYF. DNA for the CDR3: TGCAGCGTTGAGAGCGCTTCAGATACGCAGTATTTT.